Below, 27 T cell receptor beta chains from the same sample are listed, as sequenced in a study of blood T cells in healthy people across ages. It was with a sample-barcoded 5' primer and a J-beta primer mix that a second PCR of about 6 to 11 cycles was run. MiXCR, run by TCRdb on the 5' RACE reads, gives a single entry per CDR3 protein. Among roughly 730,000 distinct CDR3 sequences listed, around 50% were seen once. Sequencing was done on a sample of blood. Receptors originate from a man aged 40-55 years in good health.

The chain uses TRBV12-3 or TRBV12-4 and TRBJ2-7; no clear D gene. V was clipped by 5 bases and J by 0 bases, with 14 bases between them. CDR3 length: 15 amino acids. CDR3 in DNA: TGTGCCAGCAGTCCGTCGGCGGCGAGCTCCTACGAGCAGTACTTC. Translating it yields CASSPSAASSYEQYF.

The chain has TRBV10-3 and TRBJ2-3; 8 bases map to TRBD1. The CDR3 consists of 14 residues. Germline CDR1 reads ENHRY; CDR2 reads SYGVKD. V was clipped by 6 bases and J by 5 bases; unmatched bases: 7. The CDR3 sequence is CAIRDRVSGDTQYF. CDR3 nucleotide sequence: TGTGCCATCAGGGACAGGGTGAGTGGAGATACGCAGTATTTT.

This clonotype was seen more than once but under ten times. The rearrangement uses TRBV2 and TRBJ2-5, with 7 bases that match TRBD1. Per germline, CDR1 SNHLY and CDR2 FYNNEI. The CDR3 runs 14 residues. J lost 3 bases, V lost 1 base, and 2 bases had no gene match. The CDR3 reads CASSEETGKETQYF. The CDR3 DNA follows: TGTGCCAGCAGTGAAGAGACAGGGAAAGAGACCCAGTACTTC.

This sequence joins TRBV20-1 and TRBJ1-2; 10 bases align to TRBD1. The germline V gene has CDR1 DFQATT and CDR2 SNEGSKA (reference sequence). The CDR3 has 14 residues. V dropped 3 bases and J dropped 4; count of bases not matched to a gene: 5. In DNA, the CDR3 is TGCAGTGCTAGTGTGCGGGACAGGGGCTATGGCTACACCTTC. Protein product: CSASVRDRGYGYTF.

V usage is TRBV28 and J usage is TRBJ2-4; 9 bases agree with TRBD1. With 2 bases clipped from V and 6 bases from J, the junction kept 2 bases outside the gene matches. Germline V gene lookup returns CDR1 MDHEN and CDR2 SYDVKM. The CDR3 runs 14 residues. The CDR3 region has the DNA TGTGCCAGCAGTTTAGTGGGACAGGGAAACATTCAGTACTTC. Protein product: CASSLVGQGNIQYF.

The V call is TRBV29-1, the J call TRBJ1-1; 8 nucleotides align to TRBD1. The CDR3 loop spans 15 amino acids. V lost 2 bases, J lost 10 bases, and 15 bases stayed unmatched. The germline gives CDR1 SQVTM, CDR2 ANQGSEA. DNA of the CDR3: TGCAGCGTTGAACCGTTGGGGACAGGAGGGATTGGAGCTTTCTTT. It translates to CSVEPLGTGGIGAFF.

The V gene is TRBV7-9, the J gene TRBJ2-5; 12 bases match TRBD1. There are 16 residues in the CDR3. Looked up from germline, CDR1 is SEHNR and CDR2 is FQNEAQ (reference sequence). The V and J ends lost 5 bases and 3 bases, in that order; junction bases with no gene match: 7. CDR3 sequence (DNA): TGTGCCAGCAGCGGTTCCGGGACAGGGGGCAAAGAGACCCAGTACTTC. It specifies CASSGSGTGGKETQYF.

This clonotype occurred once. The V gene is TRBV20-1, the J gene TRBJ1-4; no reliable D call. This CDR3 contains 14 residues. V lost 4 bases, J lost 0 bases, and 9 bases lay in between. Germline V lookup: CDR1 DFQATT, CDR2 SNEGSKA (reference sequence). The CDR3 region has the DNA TGCAGTGCTATGCCCGGGGCAACTAATGAAAAACTGTTTTTT. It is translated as CSAMPGATNEKLFF.

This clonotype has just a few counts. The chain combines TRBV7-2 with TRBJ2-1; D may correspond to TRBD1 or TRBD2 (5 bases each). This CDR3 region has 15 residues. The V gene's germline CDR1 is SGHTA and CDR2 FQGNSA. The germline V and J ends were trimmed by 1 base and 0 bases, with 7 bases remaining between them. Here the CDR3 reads CASSLGDASYNEQFF. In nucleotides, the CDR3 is TGTGCCAGCAGCTTAGGGGACGCCTCCTACAATGAGCAGTTCTTC.

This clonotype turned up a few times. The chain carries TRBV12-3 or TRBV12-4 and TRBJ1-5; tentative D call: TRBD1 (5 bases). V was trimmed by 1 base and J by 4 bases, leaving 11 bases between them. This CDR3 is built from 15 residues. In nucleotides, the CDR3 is TGTGCCAGCAGTTTAGGCGCCGGGACGAATCAGCCCCAGCATTTT. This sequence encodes CASSLGAGTNQPQHF.

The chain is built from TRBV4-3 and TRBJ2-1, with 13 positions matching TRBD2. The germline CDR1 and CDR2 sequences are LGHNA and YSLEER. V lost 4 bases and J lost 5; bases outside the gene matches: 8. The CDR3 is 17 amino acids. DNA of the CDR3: TGCGCCAGCAGCCCCAGACTAGCGGGAGGCCGCGACAATGAGCAGTTCTTC. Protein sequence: CASSPRLAGGRDNEQFF.

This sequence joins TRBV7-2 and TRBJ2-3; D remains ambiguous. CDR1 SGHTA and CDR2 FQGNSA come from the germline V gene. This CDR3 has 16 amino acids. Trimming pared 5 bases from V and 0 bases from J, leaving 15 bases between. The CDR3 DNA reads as TGTGCCAGCAGCCCCCAAGTTGGTCCTAGCACAGATACGCAGTATTTT. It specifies CASSPQVGPSTDTQYF.

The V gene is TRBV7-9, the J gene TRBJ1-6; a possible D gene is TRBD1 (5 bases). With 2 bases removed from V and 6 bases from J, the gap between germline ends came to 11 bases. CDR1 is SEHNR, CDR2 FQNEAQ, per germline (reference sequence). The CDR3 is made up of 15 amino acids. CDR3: CASSLLVGVNSPLHF. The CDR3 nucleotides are TGTGCCAGCAGCTTACTGGTAGGGGTTAATTCACCCCTCCACTTT. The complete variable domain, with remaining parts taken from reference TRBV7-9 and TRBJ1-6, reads DTGVSQNPRHKITKRGQNVTFRCDPISEHNRLYWYRQTLGQGPEFLTYFQNEAQLEKSRLLSDRFSAERPKGSFSTLEIQRTEQGDSAMYLCASSLLVGVNSPLHFGNGTRLTVT.

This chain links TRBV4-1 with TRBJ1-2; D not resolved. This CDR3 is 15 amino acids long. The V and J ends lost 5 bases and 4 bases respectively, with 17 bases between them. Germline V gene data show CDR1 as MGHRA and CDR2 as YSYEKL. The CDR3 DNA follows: TGCGCCAGCAGCTCTCCCGGGGTTCAACGCTATGGCTACACCTTC. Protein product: CASSSPGVQRYGYTF.

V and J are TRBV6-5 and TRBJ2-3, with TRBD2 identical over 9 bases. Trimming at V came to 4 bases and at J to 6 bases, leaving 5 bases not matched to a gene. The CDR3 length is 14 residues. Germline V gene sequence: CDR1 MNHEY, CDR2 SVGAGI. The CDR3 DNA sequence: TGTGCCAGCAGTTCCCTCACTAGCGGGGATACGCAGTATTTT. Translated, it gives CASSSLTSGDTQYF.

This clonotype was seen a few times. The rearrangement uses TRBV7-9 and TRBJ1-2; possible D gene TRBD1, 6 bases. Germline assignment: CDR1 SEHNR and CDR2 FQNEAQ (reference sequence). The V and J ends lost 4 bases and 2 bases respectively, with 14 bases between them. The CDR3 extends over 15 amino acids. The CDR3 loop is CASSSLGGANYGYTF. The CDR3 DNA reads TGTGCCAGCAGCTCCCTCGGGGGGGCCAACTATGGCTACACCTTC.

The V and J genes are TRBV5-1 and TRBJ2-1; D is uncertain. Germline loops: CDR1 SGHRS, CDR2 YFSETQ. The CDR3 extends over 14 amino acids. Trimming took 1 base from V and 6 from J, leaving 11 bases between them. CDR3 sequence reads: CASSLKGSSNEQFF. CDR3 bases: TGCGCCAGCAGCTTGAAGGGTTCTAGCAATGAGCAGTTCTTC.

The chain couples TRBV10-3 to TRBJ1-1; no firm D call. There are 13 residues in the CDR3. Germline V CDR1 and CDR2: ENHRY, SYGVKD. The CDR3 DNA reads TGTGCATCACAAGCGGGTCCCCTTGGTGAAGCTTTCTTT. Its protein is CASQAGPLGEAFF.

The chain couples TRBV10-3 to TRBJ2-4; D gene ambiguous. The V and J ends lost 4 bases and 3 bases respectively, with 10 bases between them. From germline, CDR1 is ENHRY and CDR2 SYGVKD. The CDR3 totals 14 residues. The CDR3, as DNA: TGTGCCATCAGTGGAAGTCTTGGCAAAAACATTCAGTACTTC. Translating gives CAISGSLGKNIQYF.

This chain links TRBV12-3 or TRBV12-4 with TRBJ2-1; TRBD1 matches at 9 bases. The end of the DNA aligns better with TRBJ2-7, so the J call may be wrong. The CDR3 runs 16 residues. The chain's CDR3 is CASSLYGTGPNNEQYF. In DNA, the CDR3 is TGTGCCAGCAGTTTATATGGGACAGGGCCCAACAATGAGCAGTACTTC.

The CDR3, as DNA: TGTGCCAGCAGTTTCGCCGTGAGACAGGGGGAAGAGACCCAGTACTTC. Translation: CASSFAVRQGEETQYF. The chain is built from TRBV12-3 or TRBV12-4 and TRBJ2-5; 9 bases fit TRBD1. This CDR3 region has 16 residues. With 3 bases clipped from V and 3 bases from J, the junction kept 8 bases outside the gene matches.

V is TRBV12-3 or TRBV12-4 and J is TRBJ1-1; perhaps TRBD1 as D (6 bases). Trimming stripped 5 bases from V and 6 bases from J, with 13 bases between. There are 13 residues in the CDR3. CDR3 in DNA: TGTGCCAGCAGTCTGAACAGGGAGGCTGAAGCTTTCTTT. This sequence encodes CASSLNREAEAFF.

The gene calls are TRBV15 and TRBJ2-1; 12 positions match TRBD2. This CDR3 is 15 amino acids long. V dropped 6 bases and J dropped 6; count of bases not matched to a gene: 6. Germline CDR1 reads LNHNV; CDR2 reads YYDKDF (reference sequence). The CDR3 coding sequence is TGTGCCACCAGGGCAACTAGCGGGAGGACCAATGAGCAGTTCTTC. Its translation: CATRATSGRTNEQFF. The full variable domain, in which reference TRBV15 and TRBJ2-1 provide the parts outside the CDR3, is DAMVIQNPRYQVTQFGKPVTLSCSQTLNHNVMYWYQQKSSQAPKLLFHYYDKDFNNEADTPDNFQSRRPNTSFCFLDIRSPGLGDTAMYLCATRATSGRTNEQFFGPGTRLTVL.

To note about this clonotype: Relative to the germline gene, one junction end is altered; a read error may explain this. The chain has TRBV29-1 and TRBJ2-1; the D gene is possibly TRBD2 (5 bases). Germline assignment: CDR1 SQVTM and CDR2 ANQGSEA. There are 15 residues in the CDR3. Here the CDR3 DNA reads TGCAGCGTTGAAGTAAGGTCCCGGGGAGCGAATGAGCAGCTCTTC. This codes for CSVEVRSRGANEQLF.

The CDR3, as DNA: TGCGCCAGCAGCCAGATGACATCCCGATCGGGCAATGAGCAGTTCTTC. It codes for CASSQMTSRSGNEQFF. The V and J genes are TRBV5-1 and TRBJ2-1; D not certain. The CDR3 is 16 amino acids. V lost 4 bases to trimming and J lost 6 bases, with 20 bases between them. The V gene's germline CDR1 is SGHRS and CDR2 YFSETQ.

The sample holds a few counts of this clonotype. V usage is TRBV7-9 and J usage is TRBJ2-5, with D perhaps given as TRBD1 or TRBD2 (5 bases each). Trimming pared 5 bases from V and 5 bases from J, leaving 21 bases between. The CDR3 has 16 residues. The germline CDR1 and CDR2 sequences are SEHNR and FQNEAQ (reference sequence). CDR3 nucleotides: TGTGCCAGCAGCCAGGGAGTAACTCTAACTGGGGAGACCCAGTACTTC. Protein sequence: CASSQGVTLTGETQYF. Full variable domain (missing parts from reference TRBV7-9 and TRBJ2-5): DTGVSQNPRHKITKRGQNVTFRCDPISEHNRLYWYRQTLGQGPEFLTYFQNEAQLEKSRLLSDRFSAERPKGSFSTLEIQRTEQGDSAMYLCASSQGVTLTGETQYFGPGTRLLVL.

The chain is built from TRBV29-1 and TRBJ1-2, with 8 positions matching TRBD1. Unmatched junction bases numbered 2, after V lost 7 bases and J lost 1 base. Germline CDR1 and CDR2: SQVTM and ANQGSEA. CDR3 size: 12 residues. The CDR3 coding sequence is TGCAGCGGACAGGGGAGTAACTATGGCTACACCTTC. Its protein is CSGQGSNYGYTF.